The present TCR beta chain was sequenced within a study of spatial heterogeneity in lung cancer. The wider study: Detection consistently yielded more beta chains than alpha chains.

V lost 3 bases, J lost 4 bases, and 15 bases stayed unmatched. The CDR3 loop spans 18 amino acids. Per germline, CDR1 SGDLS and CDR2 YYNGEE. Study-level results: The appearance of ubiquitous expanded tumor TCRs in blood was greater at resection than follow-up.

Worth noting for this clonotype: Antigen unknown.

Indicated time point: blood at routine non-recurrence follow-up after resection. Sequencing covered unsorted whole RNA taken from tumor, nontumor lung or frozen PBMC. TCRdb called the 5' RACE reads again in MiXCR, with one record for every CDR3 protein. The sample has some 120,000 distinct CDR3 sequences, roughly an eighth seen once. The sequence was collected from a male donor with early-stage non-small cell lung cancer. The starting material was PBMCs, obtained at follow-up. The rearrangement uses TRBV9 and TRBJ2-7, with 11 nucleotides matching TRBD2. This chain's CDR3 is CASSARGASGGLGYEQYF. The CDR3 DNA follows: TGTGCCAGCAGCGCCAGAGGGGCTAGCGGGGGGTTGGGATACGAGCAGTACTTC.